Listed here are 32 T cell receptor beta chains from one sample, sequenced in a study of T cells in Graves' hyperthyroidism and ophthalmopathy. The TCR beta CDR3 regions underwent amplification using RNA transcripts as the source. The TCR CDR3 first-round RT-PCR relied on the HTBI primer set. TCRdb reprocessed the multiplex PCR reads with MiXCR, giving one entry per CDR3 protein. The sample consists of over 700,000 distinct CDR3 sequences, more than 30% of them appearing once. Sample: blood. These receptors came from a man between 18 and 35 years old with Graves' hyperthyroidism.

The sample holds a few counts of this clonotype. This rearrangement joins TRBV6-5 to TRBJ1-5; tentatively, D is TRBD1 (6 bases). The CDR3 is 15 residues long. Trimming removed 4 bases from V and 2 bases from J, with 12 bases in between. Germline assignment: CDR1 MNHEY and CDR2 SVGAGI. In DNA, the CDR3 is TGTGCCAGCAGTTCAGGGACACCGGGCAATCAGCCCCAGCATTTT. Its translation is CASSSGTPGNQPQHF.

The V call is TRBV5-1, the J call TRBJ1-1, with D perhaps TRBD1 (5 bases). The CDR3 sequence is 14 residues long. The germline V and J ends were trimmed by 6 bases and 3 bases, with 15 bases remaining between them. Germline values: CDR1 SGHRS, CDR2 YFSETQ. The CDR3 protein is CASTDPGGDTEAFF. In DNA, the CDR3 is TGCGCCAGCACGGACCCCGGGGGTGACACTGAAGCTTTCTTT.

The V gene is TRBV19, the J gene TRBJ1-1; D is possibly TRBD1 (5 bases). Germline values: CDR1 LNHDA, CDR2 SQIVND (reference sequence). This CDR3 is built from 13 residues. V dropped 6 bases and J dropped 6 bases, with 14 bases sitting between them. Written as DNA, the CDR3 is TGTGCCAGTAGCAAAACCAGGGTTCCTGAAGCTTTCTTT. Its translation: CASSKTRVPEAFF. Full variable domain (missing parts from reference TRBV19 and TRBJ1-1): DGGITQSPKYLFRKEGQNVTLSCEQNLNHDAMYWYRQDPGQGLRLIYYSQIVNDFQKGDIAEGYSVSREKKESFPLTVTSAQKNPTAFYLCASSKTRVPEAFFGQGTRLTVV.

V gene TRBV2 combines with J gene TRBJ1-1; D is unresolved. This CDR3 spans 16 amino acids. V lost 2 bases and J lost 4, with 17 bases in between. Germline V gene data show CDR1 as SNHLY and CDR2 as FYNNEI. In DNA form, the CDR3 reads TGTGCCAGCAGTGAAACCCCCAGCCTAACGGGCACTGAAGCTTTCTTT. This gives the protein CASSETPSLTGTEAFF. Combining the CDR3 with reference TRBV2 and TRBJ1-1 gives the whole variable domain EPEVTQTPSHQVTQMGQEVILRCVPISNHLYFYWYRQILGQKVEFLVSFYNNEISEKSEIFDDQFSVERPDGSNFTLKIRSTKLEDSAMYFCASSETPSLTGTEAFFGQGTRLTVV.

As concerns this clonotype: A much larger clone differs from this one at a single base, so this may be a read error. The V call is TRBV29-1, the J call TRBJ2-7; weak D call: TRBD2 (5 bases). The CDR3 extends over 14 amino acids. Germline-derived CDR1 and CDR2 are SQVTM and ANQGSEA. The germline V and J ends were trimmed by 7 bases and 1 base, with 17 bases remaining between them. CDR3 nucleotide sequence: TGCAGCGCGTCCAGCGCGGGTGTTTCCTACGAGCAGTACTTC. As protein: CSASSAGVSYEQYF.

A note on this clonotype: A much larger clone sits a single nucleotide away, making a read error possible. V and J are TRBV20-1 and TRBJ1-2; D might be TRBD1 (6 bases). Trimming pared 3 bases from V and 6 bases from J, leaving 17 bases between. Germline V CDR1 and CDR2: DFQATT, SNEGSKA (reference sequence). The CDR3 sequence is 14 residues long. CDR3 residues: CSARPRGPSDGYTF. The CDR3 nucleotides read TGCAGTGCTAGGCCACGGGGGCCCTCGGATGGCTACACCTTC.

Regarding this clonotype: This sequence may be a read error, since a much larger clone differs from it by one base. The V and J genes are TRBV6-5 and TRBJ2-2, with 8 nucleotides matching TRBD1. CDR1 is MNHEY, CDR2 SVGAGI, per germline. The CDR3 runs 14 residues. Trimming cost V 6 bases and J 7 bases; bases outside gene matches: 7. The CDR3 bases are TGTGCCAGCAGCCCTCGGACAGGGATCGGGGAGCTGTTTTTT. Protein: CASSPRTGIGELFF.

This clonotype was picked up a small number of times. The V gene is TRBV6-1, the J gene TRBJ2-7; TRBD2 matches 11 bases. J lost 0 bases, V lost 6 bases, and 4 bases had no gene match. CDR1 and CDR2 (germline): MNHNS, SASEGT. The CDR3 length is 15 residues. CDR3 in DNA: TGTGCCAGCAGCAGGGGACTAGCGGACTCCTACGAGCAGTACTTC. Protein product: CASSRGLADSYEQYF.

The V call is TRBV10-3, the J call TRBJ1-3, with TRBD1 matching over 7 bases. The CDR3 is 14 residues long. Germline V gives CDR1 ENHRY, CDR2 SYGVKD. V dropped 2 bases and J dropped 4; count of bases not matched to a gene: 2. CDR3 coding DNA: TGTGCCATCAGTGAGACAGGGGACGGAAACACCATATATTTT. Amino acid sequence: CAISETGDGNTIYF.

The chain is built from TRBV29-1 and TRBJ2-5; D unclear. V lost 6 bases to trimming and J lost 1 base, with 15 bases between them. Germline V lookup: CDR1 SQVTM, CDR2 ANQGSEA. The CDR3 is 14 amino acids. DNA for the CDR3: TGCAGCGTGCCCCGTGGGCAGACCCAAGAGACCCAGTACTTC. Its protein is CSVPRGQTQETQYF.

The chain carries TRBV5-1 and TRBJ2-2; unclear D gene. Trimming removed 0 bases from V and 3 bases from J, with 9 bases in between. The CDR3 runs to 15 residues. Germline CDR1 SGHRS, CDR2 YFSETQ. The CDR3 region has the DNA TGCGCCAGCAGCTTGGGACGGAGCTACACCGGGGAGCTGTTTTTT. Amino acids: CASSLGRSYTGELFF.

This clonotype was found many times. The J gene is TRBJ1-6, the V gene TRBV9; D is undetermined. In germline, CDR1 is SGDLS, CDR2 YYNGEE. V shed 0 bases and J shed 5 bases, with 9 bases lying between them. This CDR3 spans 15 amino acids. The CDR3 DNA is TGTGCCAGCAGCGTAGGAGGACGAGATAATTCACCCCTCCACTTT. Its translation: CASSVGGRDNSPLHF.

The V call is TRBV11-2, the J call TRBJ1-1; the D gene is possibly TRBD1 (6 bases). The CDR3 has 13 residues. In germline, CDR1 is SGHAT, CDR2 FQNNGV. V lost 5 bases, J lost 11 bases, and 18 bases lay in between. The CDR3 is CASSARRWGLAFF. The CDR3 coding sequence is TGTGCCAGCAGCGCACGCCGGTGGGGGCTGGCTTTCTTT. Variable domain in full (rest from reference TRBV11-2 and TRBJ1-1): EAGVAQSPRYKIIEKRQSVAFWCNPISGHATLYWYQQILGQGPKLLIQFQNNGVVDDSQLPKDRFSAERLKGVDSTLKIQPAKLEDSAVYLCASSARRWGLAFFGQGTRLTVV.

This chain uses TRBV6-6 with TRBJ1-1; a possible D gene is TRBD1 (5 bases). The V end lost 11 bases, the J end lost 6 bases, and 19 bases lay between the germline ends. Looked up from germline, CDR1 is MNHNY and CDR2 is SVGAGI (reference sequence). This CDR3 has 13 residues. Here the CDR3 reads CAGGVGGYPEAFF. The CDR3 nucleotides are TGTGCCGGGGGAGTCGGAGGTTACCCTGAAGCTTTCTTT.

The genes are TRBV4-2 and TRBJ1-2; D remains unclear. V lost 0 bases to trimming and J lost 10 bases, with 6 bases between them. CDR3 size: 11 residues. From germline, CDR1 is LGHNA and CDR2 YNFKEQ. The CDR3 protein is CASSQDRDYTF. The CDR3 coding sequence is TGTGCCAGCAGCCAAGACCGGGACTACACCTTC.

The V call is TRBV9, the J call TRBJ1-2, with 7 bases identical to TRBD1. The V and J ends lost 4 bases and 4 bases, in that order; junction bases with no gene match: 10. The CDR3 has 15 residues. Germline CDR1 reads SGDLS; CDR2 reads YYNGEE. The chain's CDR3 is CASSPSDRDIYGYTF. The CDR3 DNA follows: TGTGCCAGCAGCCCAAGTGACAGGGATATCTATGGCTACACCTTC.

This clonotype came up a few times. The V gene is TRBV6-2 or TRBV6-3, the J gene TRBJ2-7, with TRBD2 matching over 8 bases. The CDR3 sequence is 13 residues long. Unmatched junction bases numbered 5, after V lost 10 bases and J lost 0 bases. Germline CDR1 and CDR2: MNHEY and SVGEGT. CDR3 bases: TGTGCCACTAGAAGCGGGAGCTCCTACGAGCAGTACTTC. This translates into CATRSGSSYEQYF.

This clonotype has at least ten counts. The J gene is TRBJ1-2, the V gene TRBV5-1; 7 nucleotides align to TRBD1. Germline CDR1 and CDR2: SGHRS and YFSETQ. This CDR3 has 16 amino acids. The V segment lost 5 bases and the J segment 0 bases; nucleotides outside the gene matches: 10. The CDR3 is CASSQTGSTANYGYTF. CDR3 coding DNA: TGCGCCAGCAGTCAGACAGGGAGTACGGCTAACTATGGCTACACCTTC.

This clonotype came up a few times. V usage is TRBV15 and J usage is TRBJ2-3; D uncertain. The germline gives CDR1 LNHNV, CDR2 YYDKDF (reference sequence). The CDR3 extends over 13 amino acids. V was clipped by 4 bases and J by 2 bases, with 7 bases between them. CDR3 nucleotide sequence: TGTGCCACCAGCACCTCCTACACAGATACGCAGTATTTT. It is translated as CATSTSYTDTQYF.

This clonotype was recorded many times. At one boundary the junction diverges from the germline segment, which might be a read error. The chain recombines TRBV7-8 with TRBJ1-2, with 9 bases matching TRBD1. The CDR3 extends over 13 amino acids. Germline assignment: CDR1 SGHVS and CDR2 FQNEAQ. The CDR3 is CASSRPGQGAPEF. The CDR3 DNA follows: TGTGCCAGCAGTCGACCGGGACAGGGAGCTCCCGAGTTC. The full variable domain, completed using reference TRBV7-8 and TRBJ1-2, is GAGVSQSPRYKVAKRGQDVALRCDPISGHVSLFWYQQALGQGPEFLTYFQNEAQLDKSGLPSDRFFAERPEGSVSTLKIQRTQQEDSAVYLCASSRPGQGAPEFGSGTRLTVV.

A few counts support this clonotype. The chain couples TRBV15 to TRBJ2-7; the D is unclear. The CDR3 loop spans 14 amino acids. V was cut by 5 bases and J by 4 bases, with 15 bases left in between. Germline lookup yields CDR1 LNHNV and CDR2 YYDKDF (reference sequence). Here the CDR3 reads CATSLVHDLYEQYF. The CDR3 region has the DNA TGTGCCACCAGCCTGGTCCATGATCTTTACGAGCAGTACTTC.

This clonotype was counted a single time. V gene TRBV12-5 combines with J gene TRBJ2-5, with D hard to call. Germline V gene lookup returns CDR1 LGHNT and CDR2 FRNRAP. V lost 0 bases and J 4 bases, leaving 6 bases between the germline ends. This CDR3 has 13 amino acids. This CDR3 reads CASGLVILETQYF. The CDR3 bases are TGTGCTAGTGGTTTGGTAATTTTAGAGACCCAGTACTTC.

CDR3 sequence: CASSPGLGNHEQYF. The CDR3 region has the DNA TGTGCCAGCAGTCCGGGACTAGGAAACCACGAGCAGTACTTC. The rearrangement links TRBV7-9 to TRBJ2-7, with 8 positions matching TRBD2. Germline CDR1 and CDR2: SEHNR and FQNEAQ (reference sequence). The V and J ends lost 6 bases and 5 bases, in that order; junction bases with no gene match: 9. This CDR3 is built from 14 residues.

This clonotype was recorded a few times. This sequence joins TRBV7-9 and TRBJ1-1, with TRBD1 as a possible D gene (5 bases). Germline CDR1 SEHNR, CDR2 FQNEAQ (reference sequence). The CDR3 spans 11 residues. The V and J ends lost 3 bases and 8 bases respectively, with 7 bases between them. The CDR3 loop is CASSFRQEAFF. In DNA, the CDR3 is TGTGCCAGCAGCTTTAGACAGGAAGCTTTCTTT.

This sequence joins TRBV2 and TRBJ2-1; no definite D call. V was clipped by 6 bases and J by 1 base, with 10 bases between them. The CDR3 runs 14 residues. Germline V gene lookup returns CDR1 SNHLY and CDR2 FYNNEI. CDR3 nucleotides: TGTGCCAGCAGGGGTATCGGGTCCTACAATGAGCAGTTCTTC. This codes for CASRGIGSYNEQFF.

Concerning this clonotype: Possible read error: a much larger clone is one base away. The V call is TRBV25-1, the J call TRBJ1-6; tentative D call: TRBD1 (5 bases). CDR3 size: 13 residues. Looked up from germline, CDR1 is MGHDK and CDR2 is SYGVNS. The CDR3 DNA is TGTGCCAGCAGGACAGTCCAAAATTCACCCCCCCACTTT. Translated, it gives CASRTVQNSPPHF.

As regards this clonotype: Here the CDR3 omits its conserved ending phenylalanine or tryptophan, so a read error is the likely source. Because the CDR3's place on the DNA is in doubt, the DNA is left out and the CDR3 is given as listed by TCRdb. This chain joins TRBV7-2 and TRBJ2-5; the DNA was not used to check the table's D call, TRBD1. The CDR3 is made up of 10 amino acids, end residues included. CDR1 is SGHTA, CDR2 FQGNSA, per germline. This CDR3 is CASSLGRQNT.

The rearrangement links TRBV2 to TRBJ2-2; TRBD1 matches at 11 bases. This CDR3 has 16 amino acids. Germline CDR1 SNHLY, CDR2 FYNNEI. V trimming: 6 bases; J trimming: 6 bases; junction bases outside the gene matches: 9. The CDR3 coding sequence is TGTGCCAGCAGCCACGGGGGGACAGGGGGTGCCGGGGAGCTGTTTTTT. Its translation: CASSHGGTGGAGELFF.

This chain joins TRBV2 and TRBJ1-2, with TRBD1 identical over 10 bases. Losses at the gene ends were 10 bases for V and 6 bases for J; bases not matched to a gene: 8. Germline CDR1 and CDR2: SNHLY and FYNNEI. The CDR3 extends over 13 amino acids. Here the CDR3 DNA reads TGTGCCACCGCCGGGACAGGGGTCGATGGCTACACCTTC. Encoded protein: CATAGTGVDGYTF. The complete variable domain, with remaining parts taken from reference TRBV2 and TRBJ1-2, reads EPEVTQTPSHQVTQMGQEVILRCVPISNHLYFYWYRQILGQKVEFLVSFYNNEISEKSEIFDDQFSVERPDGSNFTLKIRSTKLEDSAMYFCATAGTGVDGYTFGSGTRLTVV.

Points on this clonotype: One base away lies a much larger clone, so this may be a sequencing read error. The chain recombines TRBV10-3 with TRBJ2-6; D gene uncertain. The germline gives CDR1 ENHRY, CDR2 SYGVKD. The V end was cut by 4 bases, the J end by 0 bases, with 7 bases between. The CDR3 covers 15 residues. The CDR3 loop reads CAISVTVSGANVLTF. The CDR3 DNA reads as TGTGCCATCAGTGTTACAGTCTCTGGGGCCAACGTCCTGACTTTC.

This chain links TRBV6-6 with TRBJ2-7; the D is unclear. CDR1 is MNHNY and CDR2 is SVGAGI in the germline V gene (reference sequence). V was shortened by 6 bases and J by 2 bases, with 11 bases between the two germline ends. The CDR3 totals 13 residues. The CDR3 coding sequence is TGTGCCAGCAGCGAGGAAGACCCCTACGAGCAGTACTTC. Encoded protein: CASSEEDPYEQYF.

This clonotype was counted only a few times. The chain recombines TRBV7-9 with TRBJ2-2; 8 bases fit TRBD1. J gave up 7 bases and V 5 bases, and 9 bases lay outside the gene matches. This CDR3 has 15 amino acids. From germline, CDR1 is SEHNR and CDR2 FQNEAQ (reference sequence). The CDR3 here is CASSPPTGAGGELFF. CDR3 nucleotides: TGTGCCAGCAGCCCTCCGACAGGGGCGGGCGGGGAGCTGTTTTTT.